The sequence of this T cell receptor beta chain was determined in a study of blood T cell repertoires in COVID-19. Turning to the study itself: The origin of the acute and convalescent COVID-19 samples was the United States, Italy and Spain. The analysed material was cDNA or gDNA that came from T cells, B-cell-depleted T cells, or PBMCs.

In the original workflow: Scientists estimated how many nucleated cells there were by amplifying reference gene primers. Measured with immunoSEQ multiplex PCR; TCRdb has only the in-frame clones, and not every one. V and J calls plus clone size are reproduced from that table; the DNA served to infer D and trimming. The table lists 410,000 or so clones, 86% of them singletons, with more than 1.4% in the top ten. Input material: peripheral blood. The receptor's source is a woman aged 25-40 years with active or convalescent COVID-19.

This chain's CDR3 is CASSLELRAAFF. CDR3 coding DNA: TGTGCCAGCAGCTTAGAGTTGAGGGCCGCTTTCTTT. The V call is TRBV7-8, the J call TRBJ1-1; no clear D gene. V lost 1 base, J lost 11 bases, and 11 bases lay in between. Looked up from germline, CDR1 is SGHVS and CDR2 is FQNEAQ. The CDR3 is made up of 12 amino acids.